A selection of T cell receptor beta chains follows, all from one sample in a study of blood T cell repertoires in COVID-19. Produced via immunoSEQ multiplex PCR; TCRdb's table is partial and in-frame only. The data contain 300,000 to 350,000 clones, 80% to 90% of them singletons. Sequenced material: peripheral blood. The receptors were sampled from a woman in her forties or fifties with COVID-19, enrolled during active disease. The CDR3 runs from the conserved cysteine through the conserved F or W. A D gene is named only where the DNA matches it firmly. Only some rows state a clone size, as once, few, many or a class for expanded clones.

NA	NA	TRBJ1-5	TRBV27	CASSFNRPLRESNQPQHF	TGTGCCAGCAGTTTCAACAGACCCCTCCGCGAAAGCAATCAGCCCCAGCATTTT
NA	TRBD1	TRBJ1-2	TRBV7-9	CASSLRQGASGYTF	TGTGCCAGCAGCTTACGGCAGGGGGCGAGTGGCTACACCTTC
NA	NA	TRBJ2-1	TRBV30	CAWNELVYNEQFF	TGTGCCTGGAACGAACTAGTATACAATGAGCAGTTCTTC
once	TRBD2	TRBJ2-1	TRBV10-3	CAISDSGSYNEQFF	TGTGCCATCAGTGATAGCGGGAGCTACAATGAGCAGTTCTTC
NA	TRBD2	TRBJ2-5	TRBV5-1	CASSWGTSGPKETQYF	TGCGCCAGCAGCTGGGGGACTAGCGGGCCTAAGGAGACCCAGTACTTC
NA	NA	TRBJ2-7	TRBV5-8	CASSSRGHEQYF	TGTGCCAGCAGCTCCAGGGGTCACGAGCAGTACTTC
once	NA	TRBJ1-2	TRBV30	CAWSADRYDGYTF	TGTGCCTGGAGTGCTGACAGGTACGATGGCTACACCTTC
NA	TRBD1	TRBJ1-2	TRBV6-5	CASRAETGVYYGYTF	TGTGCCAGCAGAGCAGAGACAGGGGTCTATTATGGCTACACCTTC
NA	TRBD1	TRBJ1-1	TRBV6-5	CASRKTGVNTEAFF	TGTGCCAGCAGGAAGACAGGGGTGAACACTGAAGCTTTCTTT
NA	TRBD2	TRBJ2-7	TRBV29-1	CSVDRSGEGSYEQYF	TGCAGCGTAGACCGGAGCGGGGAGGGAAGCTACGAGCAGTACTTC
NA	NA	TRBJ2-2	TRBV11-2	CASSLSSYTGELFF	TGTGCCAGCAGCTTAAGTAGCTACACCGGGGAGCTGTTTTTT
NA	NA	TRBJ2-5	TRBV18	CASSPRQTFQETQYF	TGTGCCAGCTCACCACGACAGACCTTCCAAGAGACCCAGTACTTC
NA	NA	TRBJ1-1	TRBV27	CASSLFLGTRNTEAFF	TGTGCCAGCAGTTTATTCTTAGGGACACGGAACACTGAAGCTTTCTTT
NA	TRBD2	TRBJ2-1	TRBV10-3	CAISPPSGNPYNEQFF	TGTGCCATCAGTCCCCCTAGCGGGAACCCCTACAATGAGCAGTTCTTC
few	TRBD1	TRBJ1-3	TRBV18	CASSPGTVGNTIYF	TGTGCCAGCTCACCTGGGACAGTGGGAAACACCATATATTTT
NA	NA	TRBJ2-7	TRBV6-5	CASSYSRGLGEQYF	TGTGCCAGCAGTTACTCGAGAGGGTTGGGCGAGCAGTACTTC
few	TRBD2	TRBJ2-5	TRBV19	CASSSSGTSLGTQYF	TGTGCCAGTAGTTCATCGGGGACTAGCTTAGGGACCCAGTACTTC
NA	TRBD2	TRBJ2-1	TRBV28	CASSETSGRASEQFF	TGTGCCAGCAGTGAGACTAGCGGGAGGGCCAGTGAGCAGTTCTTC
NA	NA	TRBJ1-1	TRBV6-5	CASSYSTDLNTEAFF	TGTGCCAGCAGTTACTCGACAGACTTGAACACTGAAGCTTTCTTT
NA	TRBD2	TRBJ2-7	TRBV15	CATSRDLAGEGEQYF	TGTGCCACCAGCAGAGACCTAGCGGGAGAGGGCGAGCAGTACTTC
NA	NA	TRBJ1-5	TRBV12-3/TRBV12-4	CASGAVDQPQHF	TGTGCCAGCGGGGCAGTGGATCAGCCCCAGCATTTT
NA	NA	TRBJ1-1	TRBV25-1	CASGRGGRENTEAFF	TGTGCCAGCGGTCGTGGAGGGAGGGAGAACACTGAAGCTTTCTTT
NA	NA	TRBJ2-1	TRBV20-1	CSARDRGEQFF	TGCAGTGCTAGAGATCGAGGGGAGCAGTTCTTC
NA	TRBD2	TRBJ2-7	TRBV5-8	CASFPTSGRTSYEQYF	TGTGCCAGCTTTCCGACTAGCGGGAGGACCTCCTACGAGCAGTACTTC
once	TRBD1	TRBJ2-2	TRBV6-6	CASGRWTGNTGELFF	TGTGCCAGCGGGCGATGGACAGGGAACACCGGGGAGCTGTTTTTT
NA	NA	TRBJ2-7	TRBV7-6	CASSRLPAPNSYEQYF	TGTGCCAGCAGTCGACTTCCAGCCCCCAACTCCTACGAGCAGTACTTC
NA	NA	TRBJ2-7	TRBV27	CASSLIERVPYEQYF	TGTGCCAGCAGTTTAATTGAGAGAGTCCCCTACGAGCAGTACTTC
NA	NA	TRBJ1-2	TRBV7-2	CASTLGGAGKGYTF	TGTGCCAGCACACTTGGCGGGGCAGGGAAAGGCTACACCTTC
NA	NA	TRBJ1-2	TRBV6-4	CASSSQGVGGYTF	TGTGCCAGCAGTTCCCAAGGAGTAGGAGGCTACACCTTC
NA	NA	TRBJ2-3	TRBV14	CASSRGNYGYTDTQYF	TGTGCCAGCAGCCGTGGTAACTACGGATACACAGATACGCAGTATTTT
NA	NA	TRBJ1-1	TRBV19	CASSFTGYTEAFF	TGTGCCAGTAGTTTCACAGGGTACACTGAAGCTTTCTTT
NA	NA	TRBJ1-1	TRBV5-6	CASSLMQGTEAFF	TGTGCCAGCAGCTTGATGCAGGGGACTGAAGCTTTCTTT
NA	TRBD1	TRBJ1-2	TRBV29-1	CSVKGTGNYGYTF	TGCAGCGTGAAAGGGACAGGGAACTATGGCTACACCTTC
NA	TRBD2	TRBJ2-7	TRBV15	CATSKVSGFYEQYF	TGTGCCACCTCTAAGGTTAGCGGGTTCTACGAGCAGTACTTC
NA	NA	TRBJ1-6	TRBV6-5	CASSYSNRQNSPLHF	TGTGCCAGCAGTTACTCGAACAGGCAGAATTCACCCCTCCACTTT
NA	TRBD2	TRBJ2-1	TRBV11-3	CASSSSHSGRDEQFF	TGTGCCAGCAGCTCGTCCCATAGCGGGAGGGATGAGCAGTTCTTC
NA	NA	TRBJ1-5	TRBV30	CAWGNRGNQPQHF	TGTGCCTGGGGGAATAGAGGCAATCAGCCCCAGCATTTT
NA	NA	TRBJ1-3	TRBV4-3	CASSQGTGKSGNTIYF	TGCGCCAGCAGCCAGGGAACAGGGAAATCTGGAAACACCATATATTTT
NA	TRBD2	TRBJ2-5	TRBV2	CASSYGLAGEETQYF	TGTGCCAGCAGTTACGGACTAGCGGGAGAAGAGACCCAGTACTTC
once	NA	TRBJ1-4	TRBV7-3	CASSSGGGRDEKLFF	TGTGCCAGCAGCTCCGGAGGGGGGAGGGATGAAAAACTGTTTTTT
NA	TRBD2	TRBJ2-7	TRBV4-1	CASSSRTSGRYEQYF	TGCGCCAGCAGCTCTCGGACTAGCGGGAGGTACGAGCAGTACTTC
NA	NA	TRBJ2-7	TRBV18	CASSPMVTSYEQYF	TGTGCCAGCTCACCAATGGTAACTAGCTACGAGCAGTACTTC
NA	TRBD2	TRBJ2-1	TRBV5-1	CASSPWTSANEQFF	TGCGCCAGCAGCCCCTGGACTAGCGCCAATGAGCAGTTCTTC
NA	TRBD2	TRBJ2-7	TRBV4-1	CASSLLAGHSYEQYF	TGCGCCAGCAGCCTACTAGCGGGTCATTCCTACGAGCAGTACTTC
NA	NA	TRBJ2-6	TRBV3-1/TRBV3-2	CASSHDRQAGRSGANVLTF	TGTGCCAGCAGCCACGACCGACAGGCCGGAAGGTCTGGGGCCAACGTCCTGACTTTC
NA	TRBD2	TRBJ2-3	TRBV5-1	CASSLGLAGLTDTQYF	TGCGCCAGCAGCTTGGGACTAGCAGGGCTCACAGATACGCAGTATTTT
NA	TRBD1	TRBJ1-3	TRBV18	CASSPQGQVDGNTIYF	TGTGCCAGCTCTCCCCAAGGACAGGTAGATGGAAACACCATATATTTT
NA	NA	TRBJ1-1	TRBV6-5	CASSRDNTEAFF	TGTGCCAGCAGTAGAGATAACACTGAAGCTTTCTTT
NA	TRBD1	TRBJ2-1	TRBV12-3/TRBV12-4	CASRSPDRAEQFF	TGTGCCAGCAGATCTCCGGACAGGGCTGAGCAGTTCTTC
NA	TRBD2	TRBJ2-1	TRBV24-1	CATSDPPGIAGSSYNEQFF	TGTGCCACCAGTGACCCTCCCGGAATAGCGGGGAGCTCCTACAATGAGCAGTTCTTC
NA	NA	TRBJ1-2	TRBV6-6	CASSYEDGLLSGYTF	TGTGCCAGCAGTTACGAAGATGGTCTCTTGAGTGGCTACACCTTC
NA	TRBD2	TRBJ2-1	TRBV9	CASSVASGRGTYNEQFF	TGTGCCAGCAGCGTAGCTAGCGGGAGGGGGACCTACAATGAGCAGTTCTTC
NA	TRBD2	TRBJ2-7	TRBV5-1	CASSLAGLAEYEQYF	TGCGCCAGCAGCCTCGCCGGACTAGCGGAATACGAGCAGTACTTC
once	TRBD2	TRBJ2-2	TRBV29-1	CSVEDSSGHTGELFF	TGCAGCGTTGAAGACTCTAGCGGCCACACCGGGGAGCTGTTTTTT
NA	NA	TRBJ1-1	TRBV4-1	CASSQGWGGPLTEAFF	TGCGCCAGCAGCCAAGGGTGGGGAGGGCCCCTCACTGAAGCTTTCTTT
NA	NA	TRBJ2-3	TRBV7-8	CASSARLLDTQYF	TGTGCCAGCAGCGCCAGACTGTTAGATACGCAGTATTTT
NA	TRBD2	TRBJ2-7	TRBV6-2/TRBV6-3	CASSRDSGSSYEQYF	TGTGCCAGCAGCCGAGATAGCGGGAGCTCCTACGAGCAGTACTTC